The 21 T cell receptor beta chains reported below all come from one sample, sequenced in a study of blood T cells in healthy people across ages. The second PCR ran about 6 to 12 cycles with a sample-barcoded 5' primer and J-beta primers. MiXCR, run by TCRdb on the 5' RACE reads, gives a single entry per CDR3 protein. The sample holds around 1.1 million distinct CDR3 sequences, around two fifths seen once. Sequencing input: blood. The receptors were gathered from a man aged 18-30 years in good health.

The V call is TRBV5-5, the J call TRBJ1-6, with a possible D match to TRBD1 (5 bases). There are 17 residues in the CDR3. Per the germline V gene, CDR1 is SGHKS and CDR2 is YYEKEE (reference sequence). Trimming left V 2 bases short and J 0 bases short, with 12 bases between. CDR3 region: CASSFTGGSSYNSPLHF. The CDR3 DNA follows: TGTGCCAGCAGCTTCACGGGGGGAAGCTCCTATAATTCACCCCTCCACTTT.

In this sample, this clonotype turned up a few times. V is TRBV7-9 and J is TRBJ2-6; perhaps TRBD1 as D (5 bases). The CDR3 extends over 16 amino acids. V lost 5 bases, J lost 2 bases, and 13 bases lay in between. The germline gives CDR1 SEHNR, CDR2 FQNEAQ (reference sequence). CDR3 region: CASSHGDRTGANVLTF. The CDR3 bases are TGTGCCAGCAGCCACGGTGACAGAACTGGGGCCAACGTCCTGACTTTC. Full variable domain (outside the CDR3, taken from reference TRBV7-9 and TRBJ2-6): DTGVSQNPRHKITKRGQNVTFRCDPISEHNRLYWYRQTLGQGPEFLTYFQNEAQLEKSRLLSDRFSAERPKGSFSTLEIQRTEQGDSAMYLCASSHGDRTGANVLTFGAGSRLTVL.

The sample holds a few counts of this clonotype. The rearrangement joins TRBV5-1 to TRBJ1-5; the match to TRBD1 covers 8 bases. The germline V gene encodes CDR1 SGHRS and CDR2 YFSETQ. The CDR3 has 17 residues. The J segment lost 0 bases and the V segment lost 7 bases, leaving 12 bases of the junction unmatched. DNA of the CDR3: TGCGCCAGCGGGCTTGGACAGGGCCGTAATAGCAATCAGCCCCAGCATTTT. It codes for CASGLGQGRNSNQPQHF.

The rearrangement joins TRBV7-9 to TRBJ2-4; D is possibly TRBD2 (5 bases). Trimming left V 5 bases short and J 1 base short, with 15 bases between. The germline V gene has CDR1 SEHNR and CDR2 FQNEAQ (reference sequence). The CDR3 extends over 16 amino acids. The CDR3 spells CASSHPPGEAKNIQYF. CDR3 coding DNA: TGTGCCAGCAGCCACCCCCCCGGGGAGGCCAAAAACATTCAGTACTTC.

With regard to this clonotype: Mismatch with germline at one junction end may stem from a read error. V gene TRBV2 combines with J gene TRBJ1-2; unclear D gene. The CDR3 covers 14 residues. Germline V gene lookup returns CDR1 SNHLY and CDR2 FYNNEI. CDR3 DNA: TGTGCCAGCAGTGAGGAAGGCAGTTCCTATGGCCACACCTTC. This encodes CASSEEGSSYGHTF.

This sequence joins TRBV24-1 and TRBJ2-1; weak D call: TRBD2 (6 bases). The CDR3 is made up of 13 amino acids. Trimming took 9 bases from V and 7 from J, leaving 15 bases between them. From germline, CDR1 is KGHDR and CDR2 SFDVKD. CDR3 sequence reads: CATGGGPGNEQFF. The DNA for the CDR3 is TGTGCCACCGGAGGAGGGCCGGGGAATGAGCAGTTCTTC.

This chain joins TRBV2 and TRBJ1-5; TRBD1 matches 12 bases. Germline V gene sequence: CDR1 SNHLY, CDR2 FYNNEI. The CDR3 totals 15 residues. V shed 6 bases and J 6 bases; nucleotides not matched to a gene: 6. CDR3 nucleotides: TGTGCCAGCAGGGGGACAGGGGGCGTGGGTCAGCCCCAGCATTTT. Its translation is CASRGTGGVGQPQHF.

This clonotype was found many times. The chain has TRBV28 and TRBJ1-5; unclear D gene. Germline values: CDR1 MDHEN, CDR2 SYDVKM. V lost 6 bases and J 7 bases, leaving 10 bases between the germline ends. The CDR3 totals 12 residues. CDR3 sequence reads: CASSFPGQPQHF. The CDR3 coding sequence is TGTGCCAGCAGCTTCCCTGGCCAGCCCCAGCATTTT.

The chain combines TRBV12-3 or TRBV12-4 with TRBJ2-4, with D perhaps TRBD1 or TRBD2 (5 bases each). The DNA end is a closer match to TRBJ2-7, so the J assignment may be wrong. The CDR3 covers 12 residues. CDR3 sequence: CASGNRGVEQYF. The CDR3 region has the DNA TGTGCCAGCGGAAATCGAGGGGTCGAGCAGTACTTC.

The rearrangement uses TRBV7-9 and TRBJ2-5, with TRBD2 matching 7 bases. The trim removed 1 base at V and 2 bases at J, leaving 4 bases unmatched. CDR3 length: 15 residues. In germline, CDR1 is SEHNR, CDR2 FQNEAQ (reference sequence). This CDR3 reads CASSLELGGQETQYF. DNA of the CDR3: TGTGCCAGCAGCTTAGAGTTGGGAGGGCAAGAGACCCAGTACTTC. The entire variable domain, with the rest obtained from reference TRBV7-9 and TRBJ2-5, is as follows: DTGVSQNPRHKITKRGQNVTFRCDPISEHNRLYWYRQTLGQGPEFLTYFQNEAQLEKSRLLSDRFSAERPKGSFSTLEIQRTEQGDSAMYLCASSLELGGQETQYFGPGTRLLVL.

This clonotype was found a few times. The chain has TRBV10-3 and TRBJ2-5, with D tentatively TRBD1 or TRBD2 (6 bases each). TRBJ2-7 matches the DNA end more closely, so the J call is doubtful. The CDR3 runs 14 residues. In germline, CDR1 is ENHRY, CDR2 SYGVKD. DNA for the CDR3: TGTGCCATCAGTCGCGGGGACAATCTCTACGAGCAGTACTTC. It codes for CAISRGDNLYEQYF.

This clonotype came up a few times. The gene calls are TRBV28 and TRBJ2-3, with TRBD2 matching over 10 bases. CDR1 and CDR2 (germline): MDHEN, SYDVKM. Trimming removed 6 bases from V and 8 bases from J; junction bases left unmatched: 11. The CDR3 covers 15 residues. The CDR3 loop is CASSPVSGGLITQYF. CDR3 nucleotides: TGTGCCAGCAGCCCCGTTAGCGGGGGGTTGATTACGCAGTATTTT.

Written as DNA, the CDR3 is TGTGCCAGCAGCTTACGATGGACAGGGGTCAATGAGCAGTACTTC. Protein sequence: CASSLRWTGVNEQYF. The chain uses TRBV7-2 and TRBJ2-7, with 9 positions matching TRBD1. V lost 2 bases and J lost 7; bases outside the gene matches: 9. The V gene's germline CDR1 is SGHTA and CDR2 FQGNSA. CDR3 length equals 15 residues.

This clonotype was detected a few times. V usage is TRBV19 and J usage is TRBJ1-6; D not certain. The germline gives CDR1 LNHDA, CDR2 SQIVND (reference sequence). Trimming pared 2 bases from V and 8 bases from J, leaving 4 bases between. The CDR3 extends over 12 amino acids. CDR3 region: CASSILDSPLHF. The CDR3 nucleotides are TGTGCCAGTAGTATATTGGATTCACCCCTCCACTTT.

The chain carries TRBV2 and TRBJ1-5, with D perhaps matching TRBD1 (6 bases). CDR3 length equals 17 residues. Germline lookup yields CDR1 SNHLY and CDR2 FYNNEI. The germline V and J ends were trimmed by 9 bases and 2 bases, with 23 bases remaining between them. CDR3 DNA: TGTGCCAGTAAAATAGAATCCGAGGGGGTAGGCAATCAGCCCCAGCATTTT. Its protein is CASKIESEGVGNQPQHF.

This chain uses TRBV7-9 with TRBJ1-1; perhaps TRBD1 as D (5 bases). The CDR3 length is 14 residues. The V gene's germline CDR1 is SEHNR and CDR2 FQNEAQ (reference sequence). Trimming shortened V by 2 bases and J by 5 bases, and 12 bases separated the two germline ends. The CDR3 region is CASSLYSEGTEAFF. The CDR3 nucleotides are TGTGCCAGCAGCTTATACTCCGAGGGGACTGAAGCTTTCTTT.

The sample holds many counts of this clonotype. The chain carries TRBV29-1 and TRBJ2-1, with D uncertain. Germline CDR1 is SQVTM and CDR2 is ANQGSEA. The CDR3 loop spans 11 amino acids. Trimming cost V 7 bases and J 7 bases, with 11 bases left between them. DNA of the CDR3: TGCAGCGCCTCCTGGGTTAATGAGCAGTTCTTC. It translates to CSASWVNEQFF.

V usage is TRBV20-1 and J usage is TRBJ2-5; TRBD1 matches 7 bases. Germline lookup yields CDR1 DFQATT and CDR2 SNEGSKA (reference sequence). V was pared by 0 bases and J by 3 bases, with 4 bases of the junction left unmatched. The CDR3 sequence is 14 residues long. The CDR3 nucleotides read TGCAGTGCTAGAGATGACAGGGTCGAAGAGACCCAGTACTTC. Encoded protein: CSARDDRVEETQYF.

This clonotype occurred a few times. V usage is TRBV27 and J usage is TRBJ2-7, with 7 nucleotides matching TRBD1. This CDR3 spans 14 amino acids. In germline, CDR1 is MNHEY, CDR2 SMNVEV (reference sequence). With 1 base clipped from V and 5 bases from J, the junction kept 5 bases outside the gene matches. The CDR3 reads CASSLLRGRNEQYF. The CDR3 DNA is TGTGCCAGCAGTTTATTAAGGGGGCGGAACGAGCAGTACTTC.

A remark on this clonotype: A read error may produce the germline difference seen at one junction end. The chain carries TRBV5-1 and TRBJ1-2; the D gene is possibly TRBD1 (6 bases). Germline V CDR1 and CDR2: SGHRS, YFSETQ. CDR3 length: 12 amino acids. The CDR3 sequence: CACSSGTTGYTF. DNA of the CDR3: TGCGCCTGCAGTTCCGGGACAACAGGCTACACCTTC.

The V call is TRBV7-9, the J call TRBJ2-1, with 9 bases lining up with TRBD1. The assigned J gene may be wrong: the sequence end matches TRBJ2-7 better. CDR3 length: 16 residues. The germline gives CDR1 SEHNR, CDR2 FQNEAQ (reference sequence). This CDR3 reads CASSRQGGSSYNEQYF. CDR3 bases: TGTGCCAGCAGCCGACAGGGGGGGAGCTCCTACAATGAGCAGTACTTC.